These T cell receptor beta chains were read from a single sample in a study of CD8 T cells in ankylosing spondylitis. A single record per CDR3 protein comes from TCRdb applying MiXCR to the 5' RACE reads. Among around 280,000 distinct CDR3 sequences listed, 20% were seen once. Sequenced input: blood, either unsorted or a sorted T cell fraction (not recorded which). These receptor sequences come from a male donor with ankylosing spondylitis or in good health (not recorded which). Both conserved end residues are part of each CDR3. Fields, in order: CDR3 protein, CDR3 DNA, clone size, J gene, D gene, V gene. The D gene is left open where the match is weak. Part of the rows lack a size; the others show once, few, many or a class for expanded clones.

CASSESAPGPLHF,TGCGCCAGCAGTGAGTCCGCACCTGGGCCCCTCCACTTT,NA,TRBJ1-6,NA,TRBV10-2
CASSLTSGRDGSNEQFF,TGTGCCAGCAGCTTAACTAGCGGGAGAGACGGGAGCAATGAGCAGTTCTTC,once,TRBJ2-1,TRBD2,TRBV11-3
CASSLRTGDNEKLFF,TGTGCCAGCAGCTTGAGGACAGGAGATAATGAAAAACTGTTTTTT,few,TRBJ1-4,TRBD1,TRBV7-2
CASSFSLKGAYNEQFF,TGTGCCAGCAGTTTTTCCCTAAAGGGGGCCTACAATGAGCAGTTCTTC,few,TRBJ2-1,NA,TRBV27
CATTPGWEGETQYF,TGCGCCACCACTCCCGGCTGGGAAGGGGAGACCCAGTACTTC,NA,TRBJ2-5,NA,TRBV5-1
CAISGTDNEQFF,TGTGCCATCAGTGGGACAGACAATGAGCAGTTCTTC,many,TRBJ2-1,NA,TRBV10-3
CASRRTVTDTQYF,TGTGCCAGCAGGCGGACAGTAACAGATACGCAGTATTTT,NA,TRBJ2-3,NA,TRBV6-1
CAISVQGLEAFF,TGTGCCATCAGTGTCCAGGGGCTTGAAGCTTTCTTT,many,TRBJ1-1,NA,TRBV10-3
CASSLSGNDPYNEQFF,TGTGCCAGCAGTTTGAGTGGTAACGACCCCTACAATGAGCAGTTCTTC,few,TRBJ2-1,NA,TRBV12-3/TRBV12-4
CASSYGPAIKLPGGYTF,TGTGCCAGCAGTTACGGTCCTGCTATTAAGTTACCTGGTGGCTACACCTTC,NA,TRBJ1-2,NA,TRBV6-5
CASSLFRTAGGYTF,TGTGCCAGCAGTCTTTTTAGGACAGCCGGTGGCTACACCTTC,few,TRBJ1-2,NA,TRBV6-1
CASSLQLPAGGPIGTDTQYF,TGTGCCAGCAGCTTGCAACTTCCGGCGGGGGGGCCGATAGGCACAGATACGCAGTATTTT,many,TRBJ2-3,TRBD2,TRBV7-6
CASSIPSLAAVTGELFF,TGTGCCAGTAGTATCCCCTCTCTAGCGGCGGTCACCGGGGAGCTGTTTTTT,NA,TRBJ2-2,TRBD2,TRBV19
CASSPAGSPAETQYF,TGTGCCAGCTCACCGGCGGGGTCGCCAGCTGAGACCCAGTACTTC,NA,TRBJ2-5,NA,TRBV18
CASSSGQGWANTEAFF,TGCGCCAGCAGCTCCGGACAGGGCTGGGCGAACACTGAAGCTTTCTTT,NA,TRBJ1-1,TRBD1,TRBV5-1
CASSQAGPHPEKLFF,TGTGCCAGCAGCCAGGCCGGGCCGCACCCGGAAAAACTGTTTTTT,few,TRBJ1-4,NA,TRBV4-2
CASSVGGDSYNEQFF,TGTGCCAGCAGCGTAGGAGGGGACTCCTACAATGAGCAGTTCTTC,NA,TRBJ2-1,NA,TRBV9
CASSKATGPNSGNTIYF,TGTGCCAGCAGCAAGGCGACAGGGCCAAACTCTGGAAACACCATATATTTT,few,TRBJ1-3,TRBD1,TRBV5-5
CASSGTSRSTDTQYF,TGTGCCAGCAGTGGGACTAGCCGAAGCACAGATACGCAGTATTTT,NA,TRBJ2-3,TRBD2,TRBV2
CASSLLKNIQYF,TGTGCCAGCAGTTTACTAAAAAACATTCAGTACTTC,NA,TRBJ2-4,NA,TRBV28
CSVLPGQGQETQYF,TGCAGTGTCCTCCCGGGACAGGGGCAAGAGACCCAGTACTTC,few,TRBJ2-5,TRBD1,TRBV20-1
CASSVGPTAENQYF,TGTGCCAGCAGCGTAGGTCCGACGGCAGAGAACCAGTACTTC,NA,TRBJ2-5,NA,TRBV9
CSASPGTGYFTEAFF,TGCAGTGCTAGCCCCGGGACAGGGTATTTTACTGAAGCTTTCTTT,many,TRBJ1-1,TRBD1,TRBV20-1
CASRTGTGNNEQFF,TGTGCCAGCAGAACCGGGACAGGGAACAATGAGCAGTTCTTC,NA,TRBJ2-1,TRBD1,TRBV12-3/TRBV12-4
CASSLIAGVRETQYF,TGCGCCAGCAGCCTCATAGCGGGAGTAAGGGAGACCCAGTACTTC,few,TRBJ2-5,TRBD2,TRBV5-1
CASSGWGFRGFTWAPAQGQFF,TGTGCCAGCAGTGGGTGGGGGTTCAGAGGATTTACTTGGGCGCCCGCCCAGGGGCAGTTCTTC,few,TRBJ2-1,NA,TRBV6-1
CSAGEMIAGQETQYF,TGCAGTGCTGGCGAAATGATAGCGGGCCAAGAGACCCAGTACTTC,few,TRBJ2-5,TRBD2,TRBV20-1
CASTKEGLNNEQFF,TGTGCCAGCACCAAGGAAGGCTTGAACAATGAGCAGTTCTTC,few,TRBJ2-1,NA,TRBV28
CSVEGGTASTEAFF,TGCAGCGTTGAAGGAGGGACGGCCAGCACTGAAGCTTTCTTT,NA,TRBJ1-1,NA,TRBV29-1
CASRTFGVETQYF,TGTGCCAGCAGAACCTTCGGGGTCGAGACCCAGTACTTC,NA,TRBJ2-5,NA,TRBV27
CATSSGPGQVGHGYTF,TGTGCCACCAGCAGCGGGCCGGGACAGGTTGGCCATGGCTACACCTTC,NA,TRBJ1-2,TRBD1,TRBV15
CATTDILQYNEQFF,TGTGCCACCACGGACATACTCCAATACAATGAGCAGTTCTTC,few,TRBJ2-1,NA,TRBV10-3
CACSLSWGQPQHF,TGTGCCTGCAGTTTATCATGGGGGCAGCCCCAGCATTTT,NA,TRBJ1-5,NA,TRBV27